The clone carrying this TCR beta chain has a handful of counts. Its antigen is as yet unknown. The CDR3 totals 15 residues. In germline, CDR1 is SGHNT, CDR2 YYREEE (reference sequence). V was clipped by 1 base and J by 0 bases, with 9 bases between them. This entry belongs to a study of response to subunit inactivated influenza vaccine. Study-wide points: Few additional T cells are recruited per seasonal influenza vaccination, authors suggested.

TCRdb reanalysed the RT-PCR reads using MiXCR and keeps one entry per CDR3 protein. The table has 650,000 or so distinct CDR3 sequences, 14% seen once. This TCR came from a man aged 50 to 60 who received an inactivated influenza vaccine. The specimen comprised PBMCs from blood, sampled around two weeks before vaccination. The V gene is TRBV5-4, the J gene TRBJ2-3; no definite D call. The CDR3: CASSLLPTSTDTQYF. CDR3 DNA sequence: TGTGCCAGCAGCTTGCTCCCGACTAGCACAGATACGCAGTATTTT.